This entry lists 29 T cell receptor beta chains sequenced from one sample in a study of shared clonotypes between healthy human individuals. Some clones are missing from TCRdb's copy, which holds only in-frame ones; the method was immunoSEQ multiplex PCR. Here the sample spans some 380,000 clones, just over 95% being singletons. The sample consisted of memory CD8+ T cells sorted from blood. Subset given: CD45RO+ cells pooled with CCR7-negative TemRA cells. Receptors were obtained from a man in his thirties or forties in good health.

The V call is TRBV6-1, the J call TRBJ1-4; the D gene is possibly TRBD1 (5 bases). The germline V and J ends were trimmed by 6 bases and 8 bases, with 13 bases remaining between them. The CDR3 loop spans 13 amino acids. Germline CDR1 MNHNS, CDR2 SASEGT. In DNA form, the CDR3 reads TGTGCCAGCAGGCCAGGGAAGTTAGAAAAACTGTTTTTT. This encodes CASRPGKLEKLFF.

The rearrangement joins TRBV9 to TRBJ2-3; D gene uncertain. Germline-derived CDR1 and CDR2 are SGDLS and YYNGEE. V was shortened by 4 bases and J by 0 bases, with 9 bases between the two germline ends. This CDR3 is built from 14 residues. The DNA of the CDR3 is TGTGCCAGCAGCCGAGAATCTAGCACAGATACGCAGTATTTT. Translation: CASSRESSTDTQYF.

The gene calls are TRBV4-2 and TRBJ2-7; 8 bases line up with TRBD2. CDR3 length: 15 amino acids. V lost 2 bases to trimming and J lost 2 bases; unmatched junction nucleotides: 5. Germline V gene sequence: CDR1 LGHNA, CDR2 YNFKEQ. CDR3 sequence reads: CASSQRGGKTYEQYF. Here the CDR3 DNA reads TGTGCCAGCAGCCAACGGGGGGGGAAAACCTACGAGCAGTACTTC.

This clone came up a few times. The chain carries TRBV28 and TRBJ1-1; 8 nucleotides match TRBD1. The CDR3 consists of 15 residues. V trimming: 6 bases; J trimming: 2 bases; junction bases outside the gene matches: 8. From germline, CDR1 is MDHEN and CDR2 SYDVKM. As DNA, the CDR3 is TGTGCCAGCAGACCCCCGGACAGGGCTAACACTGAAGCTTTCTTT. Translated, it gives CASRPPDRANTEAFF.

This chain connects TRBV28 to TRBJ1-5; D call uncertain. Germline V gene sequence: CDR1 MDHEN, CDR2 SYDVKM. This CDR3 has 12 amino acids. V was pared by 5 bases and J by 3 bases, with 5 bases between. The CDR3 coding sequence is TGTGCCAGCAGTCGGGACAATCAGCCCCAGCATTTT. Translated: CASSRDNQPQHF.

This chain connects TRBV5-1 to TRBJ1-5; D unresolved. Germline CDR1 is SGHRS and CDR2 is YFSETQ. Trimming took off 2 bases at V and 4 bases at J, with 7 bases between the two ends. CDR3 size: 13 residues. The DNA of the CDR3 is TGCGCCAGCAGCTTCGACACAAATCAGCCCCAGCATTTT. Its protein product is CASSFDTNQPQHF.

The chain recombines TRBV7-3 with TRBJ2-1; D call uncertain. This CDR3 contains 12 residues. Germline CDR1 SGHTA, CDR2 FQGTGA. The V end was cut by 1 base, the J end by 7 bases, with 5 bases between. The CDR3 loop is CASSLSGNEQFF. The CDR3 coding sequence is TGTGCCAGCAGCTTAAGTGGGAATGAGCAGTTCTTC.

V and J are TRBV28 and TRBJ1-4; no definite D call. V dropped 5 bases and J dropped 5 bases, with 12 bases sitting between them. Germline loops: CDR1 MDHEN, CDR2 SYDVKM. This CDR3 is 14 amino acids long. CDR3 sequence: CASSLFVINEKLFF. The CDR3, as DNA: TGTGCCAGCAGTCTTTTCGTGATCAATGAAAAACTGTTTTTT.

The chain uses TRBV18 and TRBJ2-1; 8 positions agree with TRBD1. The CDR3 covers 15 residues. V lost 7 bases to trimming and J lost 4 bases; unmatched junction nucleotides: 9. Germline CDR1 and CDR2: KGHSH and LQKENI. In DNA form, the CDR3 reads TGTGCCAGCTTGGGACAGGAGGGGTTATACAATGAGCAGTTCTTC. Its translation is CASLGQEGLYNEQFF.

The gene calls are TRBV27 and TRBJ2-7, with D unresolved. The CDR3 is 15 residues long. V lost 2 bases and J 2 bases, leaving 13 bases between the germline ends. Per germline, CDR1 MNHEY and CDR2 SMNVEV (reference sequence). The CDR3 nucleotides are TGTGCCAGCAGTTTAATACCCCCCCGGGCCTACGAGCAGTACTTC. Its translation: CASSLIPPRAYEQYF.

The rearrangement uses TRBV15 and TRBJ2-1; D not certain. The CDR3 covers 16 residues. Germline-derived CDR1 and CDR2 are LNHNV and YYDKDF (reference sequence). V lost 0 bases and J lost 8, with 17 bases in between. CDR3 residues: CATSRERQVLADEQFF. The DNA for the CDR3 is TGTGCCACCAGCAGAGAGCGGCAGGTGCTTGCTGATGAGCAGTTCTTC.

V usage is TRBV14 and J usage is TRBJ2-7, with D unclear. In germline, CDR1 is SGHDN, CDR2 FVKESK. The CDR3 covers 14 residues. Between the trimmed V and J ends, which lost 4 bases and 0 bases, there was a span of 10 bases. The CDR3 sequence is CASSPTDYSYEQYF. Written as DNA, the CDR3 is TGTGCCAGCAGCCCCACAGATTACTCCTACGAGCAGTACTTC.

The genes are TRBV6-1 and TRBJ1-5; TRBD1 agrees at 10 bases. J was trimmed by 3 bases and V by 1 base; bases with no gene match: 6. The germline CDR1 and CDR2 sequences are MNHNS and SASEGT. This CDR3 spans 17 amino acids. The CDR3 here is CASSEVDRGILNQPQHF. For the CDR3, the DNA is TGTGCCAGCAGTGAAGTGGACAGGGGGATCCTCAATCAGCCCCAGCATTTT.

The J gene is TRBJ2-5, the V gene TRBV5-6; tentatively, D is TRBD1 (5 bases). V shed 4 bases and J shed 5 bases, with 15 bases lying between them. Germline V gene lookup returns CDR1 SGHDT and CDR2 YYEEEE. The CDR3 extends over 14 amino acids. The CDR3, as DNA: TGTGCCAGCAGCAGGGGCTCAGCAGTGGAGACCCAGTACTTC. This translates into CASSRGSAVETQYF.

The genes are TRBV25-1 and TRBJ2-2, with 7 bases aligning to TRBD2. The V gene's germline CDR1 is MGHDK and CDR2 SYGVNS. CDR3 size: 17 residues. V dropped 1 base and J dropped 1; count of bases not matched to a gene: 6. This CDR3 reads CASSEWAGVGNTGELFF. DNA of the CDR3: TGTGCCAGCAGTGAATGGGCGGGAGTGGGGAACACCGGGGAGCTGTTTTTT.

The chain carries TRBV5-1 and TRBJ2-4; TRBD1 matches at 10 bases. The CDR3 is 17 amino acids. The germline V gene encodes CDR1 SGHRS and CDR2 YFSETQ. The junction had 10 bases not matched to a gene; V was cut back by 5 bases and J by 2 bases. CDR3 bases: TGCGCCAGCAGGGTTGACAGGGGGCAAGGATCCAAAAACATTCAGTACTTC. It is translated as CASRVDRGQGSKNIQYF.

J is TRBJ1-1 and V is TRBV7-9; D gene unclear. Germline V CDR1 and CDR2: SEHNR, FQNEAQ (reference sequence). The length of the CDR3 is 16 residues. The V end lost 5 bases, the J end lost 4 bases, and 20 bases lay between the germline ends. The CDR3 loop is CASSPPLYSRGTEAFF. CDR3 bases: TGTGCCAGCAGCCCGCCTCTCTACAGTCGAGGCACTGAAGCTTTCTTT.

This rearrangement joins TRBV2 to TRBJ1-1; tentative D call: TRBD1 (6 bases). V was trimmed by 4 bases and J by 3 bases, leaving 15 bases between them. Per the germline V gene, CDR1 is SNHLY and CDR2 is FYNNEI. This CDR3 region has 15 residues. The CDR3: CASSGLPNRDTEAFF. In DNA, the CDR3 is TGTGCCAGCAGTGGACTCCCTAACAGGGACACTGAAGCTTTCTTT. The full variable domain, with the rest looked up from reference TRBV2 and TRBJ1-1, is EPEVTQTPSHQVTQMGQEVILRCVPISNHLYFYWYRQILGQKVEFLVSFYNNEISEKSEIFDDQFSVERPDGSNFTLKIRSTKLEDSAMYFCASSGLPNRDTEAFFGQGTRLTVV.

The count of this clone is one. CDR3 residues: CASTMRDSSNNEQFF. In DNA, the CDR3 is TGTGCCAGTACTATGCGGGATTCTTCCAACAATGAGCAGTTCTTC. This chain joins TRBV19 and TRBJ2-1, with D perhaps matching TRBD2 (6 bases). CDR1 is LNHDA, CDR2 SQIVND, per germline (reference sequence). Trimming stripped 7 bases from V and 5 bases from J, with 18 bases between. The CDR3 consists of 15 residues.

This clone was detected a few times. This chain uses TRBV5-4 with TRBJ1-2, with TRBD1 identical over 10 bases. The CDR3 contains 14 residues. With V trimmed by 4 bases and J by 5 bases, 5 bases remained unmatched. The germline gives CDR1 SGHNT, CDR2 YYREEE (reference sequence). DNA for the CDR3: TGTGCCAGCAGCGGGGGACAGGGGCCATATGGCTACACCTTC. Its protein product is CASSGGQGPYGYTF.

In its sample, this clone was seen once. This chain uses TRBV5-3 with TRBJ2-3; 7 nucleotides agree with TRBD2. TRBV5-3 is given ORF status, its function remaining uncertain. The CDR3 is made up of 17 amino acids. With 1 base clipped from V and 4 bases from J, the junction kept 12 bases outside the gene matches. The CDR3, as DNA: TGTGCCAGAAGCTTGCAAGAGGCGGGAGTCAGGGCAGATACGCAGTATTTT. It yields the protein CARSLQEAGVRADTQYF.

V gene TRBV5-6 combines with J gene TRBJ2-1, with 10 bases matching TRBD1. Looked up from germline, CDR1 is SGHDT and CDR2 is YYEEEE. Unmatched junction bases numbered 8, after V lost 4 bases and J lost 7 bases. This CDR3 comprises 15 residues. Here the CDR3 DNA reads TGTGCCAGCAGCGGGGCCGGGACAGGGGAGAATGAGCAGTTCTTC. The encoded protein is CASSGAGTGENEQFF.

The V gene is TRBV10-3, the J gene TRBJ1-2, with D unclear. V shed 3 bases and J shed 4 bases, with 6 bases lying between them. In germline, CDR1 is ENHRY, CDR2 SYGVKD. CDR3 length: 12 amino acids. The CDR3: CAISDIGYGYTF. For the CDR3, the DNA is TGTGCCATCAGTGATATTGGCTATGGCTACACCTTC.

CDR3: CAISERSGTSGYEQYF. CDR3 coding DNA: TGTGCCATCAGTGAGCGCAGTGGGACTAGCGGCTACGAGCAGTACTTC. The chain couples TRBV10-3 to TRBJ2-7; TRBD2 agrees at 11 bases. Losses at the gene ends were 2 bases for V and 3 bases for J; bases not matched to a gene: 6. Germline V gene sequence: CDR1 ENHRY, CDR2 SYGVKD. This CDR3 contains 16 residues.

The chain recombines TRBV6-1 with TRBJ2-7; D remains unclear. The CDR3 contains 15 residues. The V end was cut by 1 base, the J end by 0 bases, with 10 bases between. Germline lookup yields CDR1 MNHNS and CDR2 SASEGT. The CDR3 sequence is CASSEGLRSSYEQYF. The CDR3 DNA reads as TGTGCCAGCAGTGAAGGACTCAGGAGCTCCTACGAGCAGTACTTC.

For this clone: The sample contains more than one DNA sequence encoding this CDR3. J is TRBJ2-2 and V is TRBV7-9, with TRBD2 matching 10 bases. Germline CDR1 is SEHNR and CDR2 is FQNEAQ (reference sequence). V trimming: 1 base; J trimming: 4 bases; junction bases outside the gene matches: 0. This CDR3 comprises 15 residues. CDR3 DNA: TGTGCCAGCAGCTTAGGACTAGCGGGCACCGGGGAGCTGTTTTTT. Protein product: CASSLGLAGTGELFF. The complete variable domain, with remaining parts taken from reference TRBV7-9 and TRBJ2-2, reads DTGVSQNPRHKITKRGQNVTFRCDPISEHNRLYWYRQTLGQGPEFLTYFQNEAQLEKSRLLSDRFSAERPKGSFSTLEIQRTEQGDSAMYLCASSLGLAGTGELFFGEGSRLTVL.

The CDR3 here is CASKGSYSYNEQFF. CDR3 DNA sequence: TGTGCCAGCAAAGGCTCATACTCCTACAATGAGCAGTTCTTC. The chain combines TRBV6-1 with TRBJ2-1; no reliable D call. CDR3 length: 14 amino acids. Germline CDR1 is MNHNS and CDR2 is SASEGT. V was cut by 7 bases and J by 0 bases, with 10 bases left in between.

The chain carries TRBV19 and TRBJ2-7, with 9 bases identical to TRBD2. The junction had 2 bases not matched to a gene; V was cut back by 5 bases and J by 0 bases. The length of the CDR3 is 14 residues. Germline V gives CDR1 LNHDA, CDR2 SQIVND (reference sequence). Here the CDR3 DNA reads TGTGCCAGTAGTTTTAGCGGGAGCTCCTACGAGCAGTACTTC. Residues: CASSFSGSSYEQYF.

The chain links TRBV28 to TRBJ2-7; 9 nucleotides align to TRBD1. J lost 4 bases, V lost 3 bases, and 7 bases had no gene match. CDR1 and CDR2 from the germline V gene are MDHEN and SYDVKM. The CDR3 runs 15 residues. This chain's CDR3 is CASSLHTTGGYEQYF. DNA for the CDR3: TGTGCCAGCAGTTTGCACACGACAGGGGGGTACGAGCAGTACTTC.